The present T cell receptor beta chain was sequenced within a study of blood T cell repertoires in COVID-19. Study members were between about 18 and 100 years old and lived in 20 to 25 US regions. Researchers sorted participants into cohorts using their self-reported clinical history. Trimming stripped 7 bases from V and 4 bases from J, with 19 bases between. CDR3 length equals 15 residues. Germline CDR1 and CDR2: LNHDA and SQIVND (reference sequence). Sequencing was performed with immunoSEQ multiplex PCR; in TCRdb, only in-frame clones are kept and a portion is missing. The repertoire holds fewer than 250,000 clones, with less than 85% as singletons.

The sequenced sample was PBMCs or T cells enriched from blood (not recorded which). The TCR originated in a woman in her thirties who had recovered from COVID-19. The chain employs TRBV19 and TRBJ1-2; D remains ambiguous. The CDR3 coding sequence is TGTGCCAGTACTCGCAACAGCCTAAATATCTATGGCTACACCTTC. Amino acids: CASTRNSLNIYGYTF.